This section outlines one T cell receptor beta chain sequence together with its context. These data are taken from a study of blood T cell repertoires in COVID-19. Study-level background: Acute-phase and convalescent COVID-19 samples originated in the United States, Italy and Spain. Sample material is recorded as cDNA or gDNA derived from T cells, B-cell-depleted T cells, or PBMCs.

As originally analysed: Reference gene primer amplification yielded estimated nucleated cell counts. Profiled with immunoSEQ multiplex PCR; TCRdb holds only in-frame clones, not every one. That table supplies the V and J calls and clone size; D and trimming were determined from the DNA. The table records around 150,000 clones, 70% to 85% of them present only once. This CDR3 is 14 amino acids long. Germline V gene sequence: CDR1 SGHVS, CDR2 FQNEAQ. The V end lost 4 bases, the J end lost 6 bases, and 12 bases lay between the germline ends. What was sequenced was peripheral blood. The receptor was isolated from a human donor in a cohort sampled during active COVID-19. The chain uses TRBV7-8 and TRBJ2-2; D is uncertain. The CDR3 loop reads CASSSPGPAGELFF. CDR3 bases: TGTGCCAGCAGCTCACCAGGCCCCGCCGGGGAGCTGTTTTTT. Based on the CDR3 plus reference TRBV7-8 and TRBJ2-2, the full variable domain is GAGVSQSPRYKVAKRGQDVALRCDPISGHVSLFWYQQALGQGPEFLTYFQNEAQLDKSGLPSDRFFAERPEGSVSTLKIQRTQQEDSAVYLCASSSPGPAGELFFGEGSRLTVL.